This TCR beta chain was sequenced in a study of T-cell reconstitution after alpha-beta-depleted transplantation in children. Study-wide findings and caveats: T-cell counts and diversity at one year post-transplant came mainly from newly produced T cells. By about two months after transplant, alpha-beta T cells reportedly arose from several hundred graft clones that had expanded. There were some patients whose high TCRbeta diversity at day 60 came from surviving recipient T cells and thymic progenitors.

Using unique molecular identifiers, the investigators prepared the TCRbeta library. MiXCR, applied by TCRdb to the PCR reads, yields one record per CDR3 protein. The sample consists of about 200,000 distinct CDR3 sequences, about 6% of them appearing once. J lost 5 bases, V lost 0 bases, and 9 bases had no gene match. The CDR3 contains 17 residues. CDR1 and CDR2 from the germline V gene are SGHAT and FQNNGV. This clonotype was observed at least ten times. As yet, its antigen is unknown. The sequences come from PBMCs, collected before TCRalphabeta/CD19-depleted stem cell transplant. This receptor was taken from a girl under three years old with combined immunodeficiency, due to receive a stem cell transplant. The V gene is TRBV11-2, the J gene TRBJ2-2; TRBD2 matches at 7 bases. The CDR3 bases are TGTGCCAGCAGCTTAGATTCAACTAGCGCCGATACCGGGGAGCTGTTTTTT. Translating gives CASSLDSTSADTGELFF. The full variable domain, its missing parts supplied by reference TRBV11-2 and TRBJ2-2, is EAGVAQSPRYKIIEKRQSVAFWCNPISGHATLYWYQQILGQGPKLLIQFQNNGVVDDSQLPKDRFSAERLKGVDSTLKIQPAKLEDSAVYLCASSLDSTSADTGELFFGEGSRLTVL.